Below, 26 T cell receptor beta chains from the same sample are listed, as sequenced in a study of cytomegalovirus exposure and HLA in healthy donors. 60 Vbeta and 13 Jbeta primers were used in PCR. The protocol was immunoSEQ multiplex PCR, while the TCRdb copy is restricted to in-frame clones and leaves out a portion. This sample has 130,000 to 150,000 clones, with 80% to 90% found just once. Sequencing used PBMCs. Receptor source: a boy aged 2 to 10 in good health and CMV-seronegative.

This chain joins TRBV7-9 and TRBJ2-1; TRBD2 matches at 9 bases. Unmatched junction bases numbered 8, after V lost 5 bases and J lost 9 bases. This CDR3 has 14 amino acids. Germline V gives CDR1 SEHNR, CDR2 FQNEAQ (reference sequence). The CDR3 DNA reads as TGTGCCAGCAGCGCGTGGCGGGGGGGAAGTGAGCAGTTCTTC. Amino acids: CASSAWRGGSEQFF.

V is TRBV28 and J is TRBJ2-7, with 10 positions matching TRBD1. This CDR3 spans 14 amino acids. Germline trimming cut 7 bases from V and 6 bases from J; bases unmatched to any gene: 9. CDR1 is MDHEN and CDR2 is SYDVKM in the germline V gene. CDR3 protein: CASNQMTGGREQYF. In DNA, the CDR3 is TGTGCCAGCAATCAAATGACAGGGGGCCGCGAGCAGTACTTC.

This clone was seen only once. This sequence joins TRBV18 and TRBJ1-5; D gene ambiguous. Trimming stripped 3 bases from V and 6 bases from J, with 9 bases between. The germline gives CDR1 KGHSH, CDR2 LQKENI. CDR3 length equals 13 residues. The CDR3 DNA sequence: TGTGCCAGCTCACCCGCATCGGGTCAGCCCCAGCATTTT. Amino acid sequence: CASSPASGQPQHF.

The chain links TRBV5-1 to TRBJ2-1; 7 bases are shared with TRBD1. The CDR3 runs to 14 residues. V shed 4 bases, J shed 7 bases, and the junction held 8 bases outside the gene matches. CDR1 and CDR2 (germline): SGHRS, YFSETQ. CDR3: CASSVTGTANEQFF. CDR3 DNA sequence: TGCGCCAGCAGCGTCACCGGGACAGCAAATGAGCAGTTCTTC.

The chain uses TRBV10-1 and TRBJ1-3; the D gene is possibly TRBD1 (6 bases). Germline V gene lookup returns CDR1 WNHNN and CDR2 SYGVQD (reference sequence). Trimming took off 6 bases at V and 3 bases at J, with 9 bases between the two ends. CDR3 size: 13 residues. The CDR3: CASSHRDGNTIYF. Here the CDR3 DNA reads TGCGCCAGCAGCCACAGGGATGGAAACACCATATATTTT.

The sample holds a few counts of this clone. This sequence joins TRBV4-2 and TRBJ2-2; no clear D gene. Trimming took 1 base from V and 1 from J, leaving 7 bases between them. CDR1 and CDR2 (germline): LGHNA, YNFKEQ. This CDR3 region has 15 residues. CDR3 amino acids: CASSQASGNTGELFF. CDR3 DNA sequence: TGTGCCAGCAGCCAAGCATCGGGGAACACCGGGGAGCTGTTTTTT.

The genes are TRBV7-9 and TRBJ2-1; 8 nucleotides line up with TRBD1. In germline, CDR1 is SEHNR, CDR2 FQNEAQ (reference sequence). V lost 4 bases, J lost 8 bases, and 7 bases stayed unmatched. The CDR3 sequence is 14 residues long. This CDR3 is CASSSSTDRDEQFF. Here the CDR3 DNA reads TGTGCCAGCAGCTCAAGTACGGACAGGGATGAGCAGTTCTTC.

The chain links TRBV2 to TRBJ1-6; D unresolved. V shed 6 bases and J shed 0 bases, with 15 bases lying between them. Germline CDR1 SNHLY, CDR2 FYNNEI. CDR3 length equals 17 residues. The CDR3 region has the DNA TGTGCCAGCAGCGCCTCGGGTCTGAGCTCCTATAATTCACCCCTCCACTTT. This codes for CASSASGLSSYNSPLHF.

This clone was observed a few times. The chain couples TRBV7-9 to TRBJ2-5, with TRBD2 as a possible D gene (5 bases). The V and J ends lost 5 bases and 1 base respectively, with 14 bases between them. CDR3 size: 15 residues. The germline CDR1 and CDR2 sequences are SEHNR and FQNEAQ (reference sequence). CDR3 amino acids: CASSGLRLVQETQYF. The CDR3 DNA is TGTGCCAGCAGCGGACTCAGACTGGTCCAAGAGACCCAGTACTTC.

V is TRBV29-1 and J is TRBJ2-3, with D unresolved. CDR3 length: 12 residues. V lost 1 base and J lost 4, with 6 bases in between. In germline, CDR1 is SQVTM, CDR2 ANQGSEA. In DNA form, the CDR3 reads TGCAGCGTTGAAGGGGCTCCAGATACGCAGTATTTT. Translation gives CSVEGAPDTQYF.

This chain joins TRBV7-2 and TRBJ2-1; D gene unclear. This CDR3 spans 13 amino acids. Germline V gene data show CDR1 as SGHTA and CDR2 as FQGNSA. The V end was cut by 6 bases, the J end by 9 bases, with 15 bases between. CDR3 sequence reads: CASSPLRGVEQFF. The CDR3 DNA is TGTGCCAGCAGTCCTCTGCGTGGAGTTGAGCAGTTCTTC.

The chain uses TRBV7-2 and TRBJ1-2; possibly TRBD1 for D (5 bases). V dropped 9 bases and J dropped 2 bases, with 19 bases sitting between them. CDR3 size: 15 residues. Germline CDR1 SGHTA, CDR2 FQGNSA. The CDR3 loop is CASPQSGVGNYGYTF. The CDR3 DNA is TGTGCCAGTCCACAATCGGGGGTAGGGAACTATGGCTACACCTTC.

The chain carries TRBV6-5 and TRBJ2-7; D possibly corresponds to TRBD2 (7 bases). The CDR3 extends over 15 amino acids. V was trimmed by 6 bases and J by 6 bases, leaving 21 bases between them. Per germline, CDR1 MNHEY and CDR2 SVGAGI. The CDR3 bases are TGTGCCAGCAGCTTCCGGCGCGGGGGCGCGGGCGAGCAGTACTTC. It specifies CASSFRRGGAGEQYF.

The CDR3 is CASSEGGLGGVDEQFF. CDR3 in DNA: TGTGCCAGCAGTGAAGGTGGATTGGGAGGGGTCGATGAGCAGTTCTTC. The genes are TRBV6-1 and TRBJ2-1, with 7 nucleotides matching TRBD2. V dropped 1 base and J dropped 8; count of bases not matched to a gene: 11. Per germline, CDR1 MNHNS and CDR2 SASEGT. The length of the CDR3 is 16 residues.

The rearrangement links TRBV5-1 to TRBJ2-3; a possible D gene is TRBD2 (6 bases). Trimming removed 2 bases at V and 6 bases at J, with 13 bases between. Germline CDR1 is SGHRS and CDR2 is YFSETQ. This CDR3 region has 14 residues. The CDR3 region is CASSFVGGRDTQYF. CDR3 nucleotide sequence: TGCGCCAGCAGCTTTGTCGGGGGTCGGGATACGCAGTATTTT.

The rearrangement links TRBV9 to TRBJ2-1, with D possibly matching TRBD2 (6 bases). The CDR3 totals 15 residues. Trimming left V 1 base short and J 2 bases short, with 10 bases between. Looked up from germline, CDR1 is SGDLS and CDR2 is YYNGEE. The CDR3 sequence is CASSVNTSPYNEQFF. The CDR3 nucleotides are TGTGCCAGCAGCGTAAATACTAGCCCCTACAATGAGCAGTTCTTC.

The CDR3 spells CASSLRRRGQPQHF. The CDR3 DNA is TGTGCCAGCAGTTTGCGGAGACGGGGTCAGCCCCAGCATTTT. The chain has TRBV28 and TRBJ1-5; D remains unclear. Per the germline V gene, CDR1 is MDHEN and CDR2 is SYDVKM. The CDR3 length is 14 residues. V gave up 3 bases and J gave up 6 bases, with 12 bases separating them. Drawing the rest from reference TRBV28 and TRBJ1-5, the complete variable domain is DVKVTQSSRYLVKRTGEKVFLECVQDMDHENMFWYRQDPGLGLRLIYFSYDVKMKEKGDIPEGYSVSREKKERFSLILESASTNQTSMYLCASSLRRRGQPQHFGDGTRLSIL.

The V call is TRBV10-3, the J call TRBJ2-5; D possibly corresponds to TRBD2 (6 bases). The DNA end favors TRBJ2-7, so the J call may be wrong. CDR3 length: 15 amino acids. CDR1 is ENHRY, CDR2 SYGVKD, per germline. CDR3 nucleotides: TGTGCCATCGGGACTCGGGACGTACTATCCTACGAGCAGTACTTC. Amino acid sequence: CAIGTRDVLSYEQYF.

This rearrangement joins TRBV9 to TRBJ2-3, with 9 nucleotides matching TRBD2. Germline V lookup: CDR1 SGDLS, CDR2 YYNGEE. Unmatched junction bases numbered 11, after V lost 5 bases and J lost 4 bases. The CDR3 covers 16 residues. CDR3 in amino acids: CASRERPGTSPDTQYF. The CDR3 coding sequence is TGTGCCAGCAGAGAGAGACCCGGGACTAGCCCAGATACGCAGTATTTT.

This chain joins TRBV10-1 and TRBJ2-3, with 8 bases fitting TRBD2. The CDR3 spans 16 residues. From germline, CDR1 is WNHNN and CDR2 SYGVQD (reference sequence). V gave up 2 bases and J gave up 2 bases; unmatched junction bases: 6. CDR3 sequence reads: CASSESSGEYTDTQYF. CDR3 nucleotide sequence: TGCGCCAGCAGTGAGAGTAGCGGGGAGTACACAGATACGCAGTATTTT.

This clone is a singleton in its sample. The CDR3 spells CASSSRWVRDFYGYTF. The CDR3 DNA is TGTGCCAGCAGCTCCCGTTGGGTTCGGGATTTTTATGGCTACACCTTC. The chain combines TRBV5-5 with TRBJ1-2, with no clear D. V was clipped by 3 bases and J by 5 bases, with 20 bases between them. Looked up from germline, CDR1 is SGHKS and CDR2 is YYEKEE (reference sequence). The CDR3 loop spans 16 amino acids.

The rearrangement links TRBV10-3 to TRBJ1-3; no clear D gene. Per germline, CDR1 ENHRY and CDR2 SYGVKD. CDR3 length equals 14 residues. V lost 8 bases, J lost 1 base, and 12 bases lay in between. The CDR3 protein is CAIEGRNSGNTIYF. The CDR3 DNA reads TGTGCCATCGAGGGTAGGAATTCTGGAAACACCATATATTTT.

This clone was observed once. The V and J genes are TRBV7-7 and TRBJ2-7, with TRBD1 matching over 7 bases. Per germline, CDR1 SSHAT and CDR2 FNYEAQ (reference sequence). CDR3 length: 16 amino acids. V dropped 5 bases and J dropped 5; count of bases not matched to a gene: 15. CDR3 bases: TGTGCCAGCAGCCCCACCCGGGACAGCGGCTTTAACGAGCAGTACTTC. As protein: CASSPTRDSGFNEQYF.

The chain's CDR3 is CASSLHRGNTEAFF. DNA of the CDR3: TGTGCCAGCAGCCTTCACAGGGGGAACACTGAAGCTTTCTTT. This chain connects TRBV5-6 to TRBJ1-1; 7 bases fit TRBD1. V lost 4 bases, J lost 1 base, and 4 bases stayed unmatched. The CDR3 totals 14 residues. The germline gives CDR1 SGHDT, CDR2 YYEEEE.

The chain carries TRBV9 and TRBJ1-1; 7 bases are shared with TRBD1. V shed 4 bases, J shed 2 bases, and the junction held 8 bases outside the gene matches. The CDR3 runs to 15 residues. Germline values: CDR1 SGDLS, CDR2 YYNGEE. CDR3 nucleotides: TGTGCCAGCAGCTTGACAGGGTATGGTAACACTGAAGCTTTCTTT. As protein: CASSLTGYGNTEAFF.

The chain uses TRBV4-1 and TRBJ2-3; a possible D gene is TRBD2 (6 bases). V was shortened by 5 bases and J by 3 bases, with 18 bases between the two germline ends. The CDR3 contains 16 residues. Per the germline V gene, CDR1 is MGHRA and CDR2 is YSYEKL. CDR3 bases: TGCGCCAGCAGCGTTGCTCTAGCGTGGCGGACAGATACGCAGTATTTT. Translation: CASSVALAWRTDTQYF.